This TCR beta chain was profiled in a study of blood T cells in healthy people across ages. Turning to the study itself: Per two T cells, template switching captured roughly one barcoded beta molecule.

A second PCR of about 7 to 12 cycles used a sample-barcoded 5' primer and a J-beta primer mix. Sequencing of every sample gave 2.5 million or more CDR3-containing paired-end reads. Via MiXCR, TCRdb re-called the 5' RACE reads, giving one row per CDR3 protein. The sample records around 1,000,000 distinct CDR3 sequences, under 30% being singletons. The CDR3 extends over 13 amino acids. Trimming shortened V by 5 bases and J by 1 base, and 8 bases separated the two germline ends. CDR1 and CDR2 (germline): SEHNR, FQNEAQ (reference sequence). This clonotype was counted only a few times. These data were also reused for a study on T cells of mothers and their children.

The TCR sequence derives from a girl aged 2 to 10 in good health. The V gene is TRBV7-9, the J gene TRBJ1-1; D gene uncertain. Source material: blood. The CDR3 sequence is CASSPPPNTEAFF. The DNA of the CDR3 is TGTGCCAGCAGCCCGCCGCCGAACACTGAAGCTTTCTTT.